The clone carrying this T cell receptor beta chain was seen many times. Antigen: not known. This entry belongs to a study of T cell repertoires in cytomegalovirus infection. Study overall: Public signatures in TCR beta pointed to CMV infection and matching HLA type. Study-wide points: Clonotypes of TCR beta that were HLA-C-restricted and CMV-specific dominated the ex vivo response. The cumulative frequency of public TCR beta families identified carriers of CMV plus the relevant HLA.

The CDR3 is made up of 14 amino acids. Trimming cost V 5 bases and J 7 bases; bases outside gene matches: 4. TCRdb itself ran the reads through MiXCR, one entry per CDR3 protein. The table shows roughly 68,000 distinct CDR3 sequences, with about 23% occurring only once. This TCR derives from a human donor in good health (CMV status not recorded). Some clones in this sample may be carry-over from other donors' samples. The sequenced material came from PBMCs, sequenced either directly or after in vitro stimulation (not recorded which). This chain connects TRBV12-3 or TRBV12-4 to TRBJ1-6; TRBD1 agrees at 8 bases. This chain's CDR3 is CASSQGAVNSPLHF. CDR3 sequence (DNA): TGTGCCAGCAGTCAGGGGGCGGTAAATTCACCCCTCCACTTT.